This entry describes one T cell receptor (beta chain). Antigen: not known. Germline V gene lookup returns CDR1 LNHDA and CDR2 SQIVND (reference sequence). J lost 5 bases, V lost 0 bases, and 10 bases had no gene match. The CDR3 runs to 18 residues. A multiplex PCR was run with 60 Vbeta primers and 13 Jbeta primers. Method: immunoSEQ multiplex PCR; TCRdb's copy keeps in-frame clones and lacks some. Here the sample table reports 77,000 or so clones. The data stem from a study of cytomegalovirus exposure and HLA in healthy donors. At the level of the study: Unique TCR beta sequences numbering approximately 120 million came from 150 million to 200 million T cells in an earlier analysis. Overall study results and limits: A later analysis associated some 18,000 TCR beta sequences with HLA alleles at a 0.05 false discovery rate. In a later analysis, CMV-associated beta chains were mostly HLA-associated, it appeared. Presence/absence analyses assumed roughly uniform sequencing depth across donors.

Sequencing was carried out using PBMCs. This sequence originates from a young man in good health and CMV-seronegative. The chain couples TRBV19 to TRBJ2-7, with 13 bases lining up with TRBD2. CDR3 sequence reads: CASSIEGTSGIPGDEQYF. CDR3 sequence (DNA): TGTGCCAGTAGTATAGAAGGGACTAGCGGGATCCCCGGGGACGAGCAGTACTTC.